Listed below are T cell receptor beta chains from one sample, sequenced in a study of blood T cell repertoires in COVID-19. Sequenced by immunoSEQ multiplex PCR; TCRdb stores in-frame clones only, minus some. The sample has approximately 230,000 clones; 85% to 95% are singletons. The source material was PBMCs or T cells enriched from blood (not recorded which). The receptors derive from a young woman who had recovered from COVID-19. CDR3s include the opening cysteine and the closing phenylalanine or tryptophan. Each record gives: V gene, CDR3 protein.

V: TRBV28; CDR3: CASSFIAGGNTIYF
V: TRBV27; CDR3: CASRLRDYTNSYNEQFF
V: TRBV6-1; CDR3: CASSEVPGGYEQYF
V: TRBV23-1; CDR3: CASSQPNGGHGYTF
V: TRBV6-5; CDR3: CASSYSAPGANVLTF
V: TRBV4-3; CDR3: CASSQSPGGGNTGELFF
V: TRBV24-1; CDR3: CATSDTGQGTDTQYF
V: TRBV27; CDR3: CASSLTSGGPGRQYF
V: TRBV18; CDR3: CASSPRSTGTIEQYF
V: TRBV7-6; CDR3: CASSLNDPVGDGIPEGETQYF
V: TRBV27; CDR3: CASSSRDRGQSPLHF
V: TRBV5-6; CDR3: CASTQLAGTYEQYF
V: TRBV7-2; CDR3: CASSYEPGEQLFF
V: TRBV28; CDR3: CASSRRINEQFF
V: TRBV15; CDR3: CATSRPSLSPEKLFF
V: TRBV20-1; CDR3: CSASREGSLHF
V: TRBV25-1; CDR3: CASSEGRQGQAEQYF
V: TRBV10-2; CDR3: CASRAGTSELEEQYF
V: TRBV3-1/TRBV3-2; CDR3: CASSQEQGTIYF
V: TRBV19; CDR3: CASNQVYSGNTIYF
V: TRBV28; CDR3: CASSFIRLAGANEQFF
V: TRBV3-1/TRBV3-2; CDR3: CASTRGGRNEQFF
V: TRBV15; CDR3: CATSRDEARLETQYF
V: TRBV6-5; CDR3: CASTYTGGVNTEAFF
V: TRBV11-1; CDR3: CASSLTGGRSPLHF
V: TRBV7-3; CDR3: CASSYKDRRDEKLFF
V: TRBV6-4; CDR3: CASSDGGQNTDTQYF
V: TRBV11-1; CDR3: CASSAAAGNYEQYF
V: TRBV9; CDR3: CASSVGPAGHSDTQYF
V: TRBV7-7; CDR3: CASSYSGGGETQYF
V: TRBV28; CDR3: CASTGSSGYEQYF
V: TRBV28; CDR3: CASRPTGTGRFNYGYTF
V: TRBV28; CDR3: CASTRKRGGRYEQYF
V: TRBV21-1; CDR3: CASSKVRDRDVETQYF
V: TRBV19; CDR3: CASSWDRGRVGHTEAFF
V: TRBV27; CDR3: CASGILKGASGANVLTF
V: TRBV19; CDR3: CASSIGIRNEQFF
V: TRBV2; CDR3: CASLKGVNEAFF
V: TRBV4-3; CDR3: CASSQDRGQGAYGYTF
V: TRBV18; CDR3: CASSPWTGRNTEAFF
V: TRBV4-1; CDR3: CASSLGLADEQFF
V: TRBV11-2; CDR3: CASSPRGRGGSYEQYF
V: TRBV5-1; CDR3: CASSSGFTVYEQYF
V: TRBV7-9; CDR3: CASSFGERRYEQYF
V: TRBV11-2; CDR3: CASSFTPGGANVLTF
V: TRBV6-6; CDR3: CASSYGQGEIYF